A single sample is the source of the 25 T cell receptor beta chains below, sequenced in a study of tissue T cells after allogeneic stem cell transplantation. Time point noted: mouse harvest day 7 after allogeneic transplant. The graft held 10^6 splenic CD5+ T cells and 10^7 T-cell-depleted bone marrow cells. Sequenced by immunoSEQ multiplex PCR; TCRdb stores in-frame clones only, minus some. The table records thousands of clones, 42% of them present only once. Material for sequencing was skin. The receptors originated from a female BALB/c mouse given C57BL/6 T cells with graft-versus-host disease after an allogeneic hematopoietic cell transplant.

In the case of this clone: Gene names refer to mouse genes. Read coverage stops 1 residue before the CDR3 terminus; the germline J gene supplies the remainder. Other nucleotide sequences from this sample produce the same CDR3. The chain has TRBV23 and TRBJ1-1; TRBD1, the table's D call, lacks a check against the DNA. Germline CDR1 KGHTA, CDR2 FQNQQP. The CDR3 consists of 13 residues. The sequenced part of the CDR3 DNA is TGCTCCAGCAGCCCAGGGGCAAACACAGAAGTCTTC. Encoded protein: CSSSPGANTEVF. The CDR3, in full, reads CSSSPGANTEVFF.

Note on this clone: This may arise from a read error, as a much more abundant clone is one base away. Here the gene names and germline are mouse. The read gets to within 1 residue of the CDR3 end, and the germline J gene fills in the rest. The chain links TRBV3 to TRBJ1-3, with TRBD1 as a possible D gene (6 bases). The CDR3 runs 14 residues. The germline gives CDR1 SNHLY, CDR2 FYNGKV (reference sequence). The germline V and J ends were trimmed by 6 bases and 0 bases, with 9 bases remaining between them. The CDR3 region is CASSQGNSGNTLYF. The covered CDR3 bases are TGTGCCAGCAGTCAGGGGAATTCTGGAAATACGCTCTAT.

A remark on this clone: The gene symbols are mouse symbols. The CDR3 end lies 1 residue beyond the end of the read and is filled in from the germline J gene. The rearrangement uses TRBV15 and TRBJ2-7, with D uncertain. Trimming took off 1 base at V and 4 bases at J, with 5 bases between the two ends. Germline loops: CDR1 SGHND, CDR2 FRSKSL. The CDR3 covers 12 residues. The part of the CDR3 DNA that was read is TGTGCCAGCAGTTTAGACGGTTATGAACAGTAC. It encodes CASSLDGYEQY. The full CDR3 reads CASSLDGYEQYF.

On this clone: Gene labels here are mouse ones. The CDR3 goes on 1 residue after the read ends, and that part is filled in from the germline J gene. The genes are TRBV26 and TRBJ1-1; no clear D. This CDR3 contains 14 residues. The V end lost 0 bases, the J end lost 3 bases, and 8 bases lay between the germline ends. Germline V gene data show CDR1 as KGHPV and CDR2 as FQNQEV (reference sequence). The sequenced part of the CDR3 DNA is TGTGCCAGCAGTCTGTCGGGGAGGCACACAGAAGTCTTC. It translates to CASSLSGRHTEVF. The whole CDR3 sequence is CASSLSGRHTEVFF.

This clone was picked up a small number of times. Mouse gene names apply. The covered CDR3 bases are TGTGCCTGGAGTCTAGGGGGGGGGCGTGCAGAAACGCTGTAT. This sequence encodes CAWSLGGGRAETLY. The whole CDR3 sequence is CAWSLGGGRAETLYF. The chain has TRBV31 and TRBJ2-3; TRBD2 matches at 8 bases. The read stops 1 residue short of the end of the CDR3; the missing end is completed from the germline J gene. CDR3 length equals 15 residues. The germline V gene has CDR1 GKSSPN and CDR2 SITVG. The V and J ends lost 0 bases and 1 base, in that order; junction bases with no gene match: 3.

This clone was found a few times. Germline and genes: mouse. The CDR3 end is not reached by the read, which stops 1 residue before it; the germline J gene fills it in. The rearrangement links TRBV5 to TRBJ2-7; TRBD2 matches at 9 bases. This CDR3 has 12 amino acids. The junction had 0 bases not matched to a gene; V was cut back by 4 bases and J by 5 bases. CDR1 LGHNA and CDR2 YNLKQL come from the germline V gene (reference sequence). The CDR3 loop is CASSRDWDEQYF. The sequenced CDR3 bases are TGTGCCAGCAGCCGGGACTGGGATGAACAGTAC.

On this clone itself: Gene names denote mouse genes. The CDR3 end is not reached by the read, which stops 1 residue before it; the germline J gene fills it in. The genes are TRBV4 and TRBJ2-3, with D possibly matching TRBD2 (7 bases). Germline V gene lookup returns CDR1 LGHDT and CDR2 YNNKQL (reference sequence). Trimming removed 3 bases from V and 0 bases from J, with 10 bases in between. The CDR3 covers 15 residues. Partial CDR3 DNA: TGTGCCAGCAGCTATGGGGGGCGCAGTGCAGAAACGCTGTAT. This encodes CASSYGGRSAETLY. The entire CDR3 sequence reads CASSYGGRSAETLYF.

For this clone: Gene names denote mouse genes. The read stops 1 residue short of the end of the CDR3; the missing end is completed from the germline J gene. The chain links TRBV12-2 to TRBJ1-3; a possible D gene is TRBD1 (6 bases). The CDR3 runs 14 residues. V lost 3 bases and J lost 0, with 8 bases in between. Germline V gene data show CDR1 as SGHLS and CDR2 as HYDKME. CDR3 loop: CASSSQGSGNTLYF. CDR3 DNA (partial): TGTGCCAGCTCTTCACAGGGTTCTGGAAATACGCTCTAT.

This clone is judged medium-sized (0.01 to 0.1%). Gene labels here are mouse ones. The read terminates 1 residue ahead of where the CDR3 ends, so the germline J gene completes it. V and J are TRBV3 and TRBJ2-7; 8 bases line up with TRBD1. V lost 5 bases, J lost 7 bases, and 4 bases stayed unmatched. CDR3 length: 12 residues. Germline V CDR1 and CDR2: SNHLY, FYNGKV (reference sequence). The CDR3 protein is CASSTQGGEQYF. The CDR3 DNA, read in part, is TGTGCCAGCAGCACACAGGGGGGAGAACAGTAC.

The table lists this clone with a few counts. The gene names given are mouse names. The CDR3 end falls 1 residue outside the read, so it is completed with the germline J gene. The J gene is TRBJ2-7, the V gene TRBV19; D is perhaps TRBD2 (7 bases). CDR1 is FNHDT, CDR2 SITEND, per germline (reference sequence). The length of the CDR3 is 14 residues. V lost 0 bases to trimming and J lost 5 bases, with 12 bases between them. The CDR3 bases that were read are TGTGCCAGCAGTATAGCTGGGGGCGCCGATGAACAGTAC. This translates into CASSIAGGADEQY. The whole CDR3 protein reads CASSIAGGADEQYF.

Details on this clone: All gene names here are mouse names. The CDR3 goes on 1 residue after the read ends, and that part is filled in from the germline J gene. The genes are TRBV5 and TRBJ2-2; 9 positions agree with TRBD1. This CDR3 contains 14 residues. V lost 4 bases and J lost 8; bases outside the gene matches: 5. The germline V gene encodes CDR1 LGHNA and CDR2 YNLKQL (reference sequence). CDR3 bases read: TGTGCCAGCAGCCCCCACAGGGGGCTGGGGCAGCTCTAC. Amino acids: CASSPHRGLGQLY. The full CDR3 is CASSPHRGLGQLYF.

This clone appeared a few times. The genes and germline here are from mouse. The observed sequence ends 1 residue before the CDR3 terminus, with the missing tail filled in from the germline J gene. The chain carries TRBV23 and TRBJ1-1; the D segment call TRBD1 is taken from the table without a DNA check. The germline V gene encodes CDR1 KGHTA and CDR2 FQNQQP. CDR3 length: 14 residues. The sequenced part of the CDR3 DNA is TGCTCCAGCAGTATCCGGGACAGGGCCACAGAAGTCTTC. Protein product: CSSSIRDRATEVF. The entire CDR3 reads CSSSIRDRATEVFF. The full variable domain, rest sourced from reference TRBV23 and TRBJ1-1, is DAAVTQKPRYLIKMKGQEAEMKCIPEKGHTAVFWYQQKQSKELKFLIYFQNQQPLDQIDMVKERFSAVCPSSSLCSLGIRTCEAEDSALYLCSSSIRDRATEVFFGKGTRLTVV.

Worth noting for this clone: The gene names given are mouse names. With the read ending 1 residue before the CDR3 end, the germline J gene is used to fill in that end. This rearrangement joins TRBV23 to TRBJ2-1; TRBD2 is taken as the D call from the table, unchecked against the DNA. The CDR3 spans 16 residues. Germline values: CDR1 KGHTA, CDR2 FQNQQP. The CDR3 is CSSSHLDWGGYAEQFF. CDR3 DNA, as far as it was read: TGCTCCAGCAGTCATCTCGACTGGGGGGGCTATGCTGAGCAGTTC.

Remarks on this clone: Germline and genes: mouse. Coverage ceases 1 residue before the CDR3 finishes, and the germline J gene fills in the end. This rearrangement joins TRBV1 to TRBJ2-4; weak D call: TRBD1 (6 bases). The CDR3 length is 12 residues. CDR1 is NSQYPW, CDR2 LRSPGD, per germline (reference sequence). Trimming took off 5 bases at V and 4 bases at J, with 7 bases between the two ends. This CDR3 is CTCSHRENTLYF. The sequenced CDR3 bases are TGCACCTGCAGTCACAGGGAAAACACCTTGTAC.

With respect to this clone: Gene names are mouse gene names. The observed sequence ends 1 residue before the CDR3 terminus, with the missing tail filled in from the germline J gene. The genes are TRBV20 and TRBJ1-3; D gene uncertain. The length of the CDR3 is 11 residues. V lost 1 base to trimming and J lost 7 bases, with 5 bases between them. Germline V gives CDR1 GFQATS, CDR2 STVNSAI. This CDR3 reads CGARVGNTLYF. The DNA read from the CDR3 is TGTGGTGCTAGGGTGGGGAATACGCTCTAT.

A remark on this clone: Gene names refer to mouse genes. The read falls 1 residue short of the CDR3 end, and the missing part is taken from the germline J gene. The J gene is TRBJ2-7, the V gene TRBV15; D is perhaps TRBD1 (5 bases). The V gene's germline CDR1 is SGHND and CDR2 FRSKSL. CDR3 length: 14 residues. Trimming removed 5 bases at V and 0 bases at J, with 11 bases between. The CDR3 region is CASSPRRDSYEQYF. The part of the CDR3 DNA that was read is TGTGCCAGCAGTCCTCGCAGGGACTCCTATGAACAGTAC.

This clone was found a few times. The germline and genes are mouse ones. From the germline J gene comes the end of the CDR3, since the read stops 1 residue before it. The chain combines TRBV26 with TRBJ2-4; 8 bases fit TRBD2. The ends lost 4 bases at V and 5 bases at J; junction bases unmatched: 2. CDR3 size: 13 residues. CDR1 is KGHPV and CDR2 is FQNQEV in the germline V gene (reference sequence). CDR3 bases read: TGTGCCAGCAGTCCGCTGGGGGGAAACACCTTGTAC. Protein sequence: CASSPLGGNTLY. The full CDR3 reads CASSPLGGNTLYF.

A word on this clone: These gene names are mouse names. The sequence runs out 1 residue before the end of the CDR3; the remainder is reconstructed from the germline J gene. The genes are TRBV16 and TRBJ2-4; D may match TRBD1 or TRBD2 (6 bases each). This CDR3 contains 14 residues. Trimming pared 1 base from V and 3 bases from J, leaving 8 bases between. Germline loops: CDR1 SGHSA, CDR2 FRNQAP. CDR3 amino acids: CASSLGGGQNTLYF. The DNA read from the CDR3 is TGTGCAAGCAGCTTAGGTGGGGGCCAAAACACCTTGTAC.

This clone is medium-sized (0.01 to 0.1%). Gene labels here are mouse ones. The CDR3 end is not reached by the read, which stops 1 residue before it; the germline J gene fills it in. The chain uses TRBV13-1 and TRBJ1-3; D gene unclear. The CDR3 extends over 12 amino acids. The V gene's germline CDR1 is NSHNY and CDR2 SYGAGN. Trimming took 1 base from V and 1 from J, leaving 0 bases between them. This CDR3 is CASSDSGNTLYF. Partial CDR3 DNA: TGTGCCAGCAGTGATTCTGGAAATACGCTCTAT.

In the case of this clone: Gene names follow the mouse nomenclature. CDR3 amino acids: CASRRGANTEVFF. The part of the CDR3 DNA that was read is TGTGCCAGCAGAAGGGGGGCAAACACAGAAGTCTTC. The rearrangement joins TRBV26 to TRBJ1-1; D is possibly TRBD1 (6 bases). The CDR3 extends 1 residue past the end of the read, so its final part is completed from the germline J gene. V was clipped by 6 bases and J by 0 bases, with 8 bases between them. Germline V gene data show CDR1 as KGHPV and CDR2 as FQNQEV (reference sequence). CDR3 length equals 13 residues.

Comments on this clone: Gene names and germline match the mouse. With the read ending 1 residue before the CDR3 end, the germline J gene is used to fill in that end. V and J are TRBV26 and TRBJ1-3; D gene uncertain. The CDR3 sequence is 14 residues long. Germline V lookup: CDR1 KGHPV, CDR2 FQNQEV (reference sequence). The V and J ends lost 3 bases and 0 bases respectively, with 6 bases between them. The CDR3 bases that were read are TGTGCCAGCAGTCTTTACAATTCTGGAAATACGCTCTAT. Its protein product is CASSLYNSGNTLY. The full CDR3 protein is CASSLYNSGNTLYF.

Regarding this clone: Gene names denote mouse genes. The read gets to within 1 residue of the CDR3 end, and the germline J gene fills in the rest. The chain links TRBV12-2 to TRBJ1-6, with D unclear. TRBJ1-6 is assigned to the ORF class and has an uncertain function. Germline V gene sequence: CDR1 SGHLS, CDR2 HYDKME. The CDR3 spans 15 residues. V dropped 0 bases and J dropped 0 bases, with 5 bases sitting between them. CDR3 residues: CASSLGNSYNSPLYF. Incomplete CDR3 DNA: TGTGCCAGCTCTCTCGGCAATTCCTATAATTCGCCCCTCTAC.

This clone was seen a handful of times. Gene names follow the mouse nomenclature. The CDR3 goes on 1 residue after the read ends, and that part is filled in from the germline J gene. The chain links TRBV31 to TRBJ2-3; D may be TRBD1 (6 bases). The V end was cut by 0 bases, the J end by 4 bases, with 8 bases between. The length of the CDR3 is 13 residues. Germline V gene sequence: CDR1 GKSSPN, CDR2 SITVG. The CDR3 bases that were read are TGTGCCTGGAGTCTAGGGGGTTCAGAAACGCTGTAT. As protein: CAWSLGGSETLY. The full CDR3 protein is CAWSLGGSETLYF. Full variable domain (rest looked up from reference TRBV31 and TRBJ2-3): AQTIHQWPVAEIKAVGSPLSLGCTIKGKSSPNLYWYWQATGGTLQQLFYSITVGQVESVVQLNLSASRPKDDQFILSTEKLLLSHSGFYLCAWSLGGSETLYFGSGTRLTVL.

Comments on this clone: Mouse names are used for the genes. The observed sequence ends 1 residue before the CDR3 terminus, with the missing tail filled in from the germline J gene. This rearrangement joins TRBV15 to TRBJ2-5; TRBD2 matches 7 bases. Germline V gene sequence: CDR1 SGHND, CDR2 FRSKSL. This CDR3 contains 14 residues. Trimming cost V 5 bases and J 1 base; bases outside gene matches: 3. Partial CDR3 DNA: TGTGCCAGCAGTCAAACTGGGGACCAAGACACCCAGTAC. This encodes CASSQTGDQDTQY. The whole CDR3 reads CASSQTGDQDTQYF. Full variable domain (outside the CDR3, taken from reference TRBV15 and TRBJ2-5): DAGVTQTPRHEVAEKGQTIILKCEPVSGHNDLFWYRQTKIQGLELLSYFRSKSLMEDGGAFKDRFKAEMLNSSFSTLKIQPTEPKDSAVYLCASSQTGDQDTQYFGPGTRLLVL.

With respect to this clone: Gene and germline names: mouse. Read data end 1 residue before the CDR3 end; the end is taken from the germline J gene. The chain combines TRBV20 with TRBJ2-1, with 8 bases aligning to TRBD2. Germline CDR1 is GFQATS and CDR2 is STVNSAI. The V segment lost 0 bases and the J segment 3 bases; nucleotides outside the gene matches: 4. CDR3 length: 15 residues. CDR3 loop: CGARDRGGRYAEQFF. CDR3 DNA, as far as it was read: TGTGGTGCTAGGGATCGGGGGGGGCGCTATGCTGAGCAGTTC.